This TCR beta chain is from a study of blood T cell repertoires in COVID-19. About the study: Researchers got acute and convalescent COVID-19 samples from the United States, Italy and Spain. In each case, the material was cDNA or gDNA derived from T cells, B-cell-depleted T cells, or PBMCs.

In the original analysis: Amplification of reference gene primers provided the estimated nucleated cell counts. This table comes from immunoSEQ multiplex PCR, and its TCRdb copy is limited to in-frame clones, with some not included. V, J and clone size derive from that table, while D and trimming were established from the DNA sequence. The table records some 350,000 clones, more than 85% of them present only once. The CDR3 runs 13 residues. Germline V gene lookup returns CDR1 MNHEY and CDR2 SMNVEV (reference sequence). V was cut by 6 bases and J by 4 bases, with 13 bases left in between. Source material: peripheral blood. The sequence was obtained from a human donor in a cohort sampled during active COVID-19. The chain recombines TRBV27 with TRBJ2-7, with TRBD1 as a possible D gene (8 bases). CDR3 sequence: CASSSGTGYEQYF. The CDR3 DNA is TGTGCCAGCAGCAGCGGGACAGGTTACGAGCAGTACTTC.